One TCR beta chain is described in this entry. An end of the junction does not agree with germline; a read error may underlie this. Under the authors' procedure: The authors estimated nucleated cell counts from reference gene primer amplification. TCRdb's table, derived via immunoSEQ multiplex PCR, lists solely in-frame clones and lacks some. The DNA was the basis for D and trimming; V, J and clone size are from that table. The data contain under 35,000 clones, approximately 83% of them singletons. The data were obtained in a study of blood T cell repertoires in COVID-19. Study in general: Sample material is recorded as cDNA or gDNA derived from T cells, B-cell-depleted T cells, or PBMCs.

What was sequenced was peripheral blood. The sequence was collected from a woman in her sixties or seventies with active COVID-19.

CDR3 residues: CASSSVGVRHF. The DNA of the CDR3 is TGTGCCAGCAGCTCAGTCGGGGTGAGACACTTC. The J gene is TRBJ2-4, the V gene TRBV11-2; D is possibly TRBD2 (5 bases). Germline V lookup: CDR1 SGHAT, CDR2 FQNNGV. This CDR3 is built from 11 residues.